The rows below give T cell receptor beta chains drawn from one sample of a study of T cells in Graves' hyperthyroidism and ophthalmopathy. MiXCR was run by TCRdb on the multiplex PCR reads, yielding one entry per CDR3 protein. The sample contains about 580,000 distinct CDR3 sequences, 46% of which appear only once. The sequenced sample consisted of peripheral blood or thyroid tissue (not recorded which). Source of these receptors: a woman aged 18-29 years with Graves' hyperthyroidism. Each CDR3 is given with its conserved first and last residue. D genes are given only for firm matches. Clone size appears in some rows only: once, few, many, or a class for an expanded clone.

CDR3 protein: CASMSSGRARDEQFF; CDR3 DNA: TGTGCCAGTATGTCTAGCGGGAGGGCGAGGGATGAGCAGTTCTTC; D gene: TRBD2; clone size: -; J gene: TRBJ2-1; CDR3 length: 15; V gene: TRBV19
CDR3 protein: CATSRRDRNQPQHF; CDR3 DNA: TGTGCCACCAGCAGAAGGGACAGAAATCAGCCCCAGCATTTT; D gene: TRBD1; clone size: -; J gene: TRBJ1-5; CDR3 length: 14; V gene: TRBV15
CDR3 protein: CASSQQGDEQFF; CDR3 DNA: TGCGCCAGCAGCCAACAGGGGGATGAGCAGTTCTTC; D gene: TRBD1; clone size: -; J gene: TRBJ2-1; CDR3 length: 12; V gene: TRBV7-6
CDR3 protein: CASSSPRGGSRNEQFF; CDR3 DNA: TGTGCCAGCAGTTCGCCCAGGGGCGGGAGTCGTAATGAGCAGTTCTTC; D gene: -; clone size: few; J gene: TRBJ2-1; CDR3 length: 16; V gene: TRBV6-5
CDR3 protein: CASSLRGQYF; CDR3 DNA: TGTGCCAGCAGCTTGAGGGGGCAGTACTTC; D gene: -; clone size: -; J gene: TRBJ2-7; CDR3 length: 10; V gene: TRBV7-3
CDR3 protein: CASSSAGQGTKSQYF; CDR3 DNA: TGTGCCAGCAGCAGCGCGGGACAGGGGACTAAAAGCCAGTACTTC; D gene: TRBD1; clone size: -; J gene: TRBJ2-5; CDR3 length: 15; V gene: TRBV7-2
CDR3 protein: CASRTGDWGNQPQHF; CDR3 DNA: TGTGCCAGCAGGACAGGGGATTGGGGCAATCAGCCCCAGCATTTT; D gene: TRBD1; clone size: many; J gene: TRBJ1-5; CDR3 length: 15; V gene: TRBV12-3/TRBV12-4
CDR3 protein: CASNKAGGRQPQHF; CDR3 DNA: TGTGCCAGCAACAAGGCAGGGGGGAGGCAGCCCCAGCATTTT; D gene: TRBD1; clone size: -; J gene: TRBJ1-5; CDR3 length: 14; V gene: TRBV11-2
CDR3 protein: CATSREEGLFNEQFF; CDR3 DNA: TGTGCCACCAGCAGAGAAGAGGGCCTTTTCAATGAGCAGTTCTTC; D gene: -; clone size: -; J gene: TRBJ2-1; CDR3 length: 15; V gene: TRBV15
CDR3 protein: CASTRGGAAGELFF; CDR3 DNA: TGTGCCAGCACCCGGGGGGGGGCCGCCGGGGAGCTGTTTTTT; D gene: TRBD2; clone size: -; J gene: TRBJ2-2; CDR3 length: 14; V gene: TRBV6-1
CDR3 protein: CSARDGDVYQPQHF; CDR3 DNA: TGCAGTGCTAGAGATGGGGACGTATATCAGCCCCAGCATTTT; D gene: -; clone size: many; J gene: TRBJ1-5; CDR3 length: 14; V gene: TRBV20-1
CDR3 protein: CAGGDVGTDTQYF; CDR3 DNA: TGTGCCGGAGGGGACGTGGGCACAGATACGCAGTATTTT; D gene: -; clone size: few; J gene: TRBJ2-3; CDR3 length: 13; V gene: TRBV7-9
CDR3 protein: CATSGPGASTYEQYF; CDR3 DNA: TGTGCCACCAGTGGACCAGGGGCTTCTACCTACGAGCAGTACTTC; D gene: -; clone size: -; J gene: TRBJ2-7; CDR3 length: 15; V gene: TRBV24-1
CDR3 protein: CASTREGRTLNSPLHF; CDR3 DNA: TGTGCCAGCACCAGGGAGGGCCGAACCCTAAATTCACCCCTCCACTTT; D gene: -; clone size: many; J gene: TRBJ1-6; CDR3 length: 16; V gene: TRBV5-5
CDR3 protein: CASSLGWGHFYEQYF; CDR3 DNA: TGTGCCAGCAGCTTAGGATGGGGACACTTCTACGAGCAGTACTTC; D gene: -; clone size: -; J gene: TRBJ2-7; CDR3 length: 15; V gene: TRBV7-6
CDR3 protein: CATSESTLTDTQYF; CDR3 DNA: TGTGCCACCAGTGAATCGACACTCACAGATACGCAGTATTTT; D gene: -; clone size: many; J gene: TRBJ2-3; CDR3 length: 14; V gene: TRBV24-1
CDR3 protein: CASSPGQGVNQPQHF; CDR3 DNA: TGCGCCAGCAGCCCGGGACAGGGAGTTAATCAGCCCCAGCATTTT; D gene: TRBD1; clone size: many; J gene: TRBJ1-5; CDR3 length: 15; V gene: TRBV5-1
CDR3 protein: CASSGTSGMHEQYF; CDR3 DNA: TGTGCCAGTAGTGGGACTAGCGGGATGCACGAGCAGTACTTC; D gene: TRBD2; clone size: many; J gene: TRBJ2-7; CDR3 length: 14; V gene: TRBV19
CDR3 protein: CASPEREGGGELFF; CDR3 DNA: TGTGCCAGCCCCGAGCGGGAGGGGGGCGGGGAGCTGTTTTTT; D gene: TRBD2; clone size: few; J gene: TRBJ2-2; CDR3 length: 14; V gene: TRBV25-1
CDR3 protein: CASSFSGYSEQFF; CDR3 DNA: TGTGCCAGCAGTTTCTCGGGGTACAGTGAGCAGTTCTTC; D gene: -; clone size: -; J gene: TRBJ2-1; CDR3 length: 13; V gene: TRBV2
CDR3 protein: CSARNPQGDSQPQHF; CDR3 DNA: TGCAGTGCTAGAAATCCACAAGGGGATTCTCAGCCCCAGCATTTT; D gene: -; clone size: many; J gene: TRBJ1-5; CDR3 length: 15; V gene: TRBV20-1
CDR3 protein: CASSEDFYEQYF; CDR3 DNA: TGTGCCAGCAGTGAGGACTTCTACGAGCAGTACTTC; D gene: -; clone size: many; J gene: TRBJ2-7; CDR3 length: 12; V gene: TRBV2
CDR3 protein: CSAGQGTSGSYEQYF; CDR3 DNA: TGCAGTGCTGGCCAGGGGACTAGCGGGAGCTACGAGCAGTACTTC; D gene: TRBD2; clone size: -; J gene: TRBJ2-7; CDR3 length: 15; V gene: TRBV20-1
CDR3 protein: CASSPREGRSPLHF; CDR3 DNA: TGTGCCAGCAGTCCCCGTGAGGGTCGCTCACCCCTCCACTTT; D gene: -; clone size: -; J gene: TRBJ1-6; CDR3 length: 14; V gene: TRBV27
CDR3 protein: CATSAEYSSTDTQYF; CDR3 DNA: TGTGCCACCAGTGCGGAGTATTCTAGCACAGATACGCAGTATTTT; D gene: -; clone size: -; J gene: TRBJ2-3; CDR3 length: 15; V gene: TRBV24-1
CDR3 protein: CSVEEGGGEAGELFF; CDR3 DNA: TGCAGCGTTGAGGAGGGCGGGGGCGAGGCCGGGGAGCTGTTTTTT; D gene: -; clone size: -; J gene: TRBJ2-2; CDR3 length: 15; V gene: TRBV29-1
CDR3 protein: CASSVEEGHETQYF; CDR3 DNA: TGTGCCAGCAGCGTAGAAGAAGGGCACGAGACCCAGTACTTC; D gene: -; clone size: many; J gene: TRBJ2-5; CDR3 length: 14; V gene: TRBV9
CDR3 protein: CASSQESAPLHF; CDR3 DNA: TGCGCCAGCAGCCAAGAGTCCGCACCCCTCCACTTT; D gene: -; clone size: many; J gene: TRBJ1-6; CDR3 length: 12; V gene: TRBV4-1
CDR3 protein: CASSATRARSEQYF; CDR3 DNA: TGTGCCAGCAGTGCGACTAGGGCTCGAAGCGAGCAGTACTTC; D gene: -; clone size: -; J gene: TRBJ2-7; CDR3 length: 14; V gene: TRBV2
CDR3 protein: CASSLETSGNLNEQFF; CDR3 DNA: TGTGCCAGCAGTTTGGAGACTAGCGGGAATTTGAATGAGCAGTTCTTC; D gene: TRBD2; clone size: -; J gene: TRBJ2-1; CDR3 length: 16; V gene: TRBV12-3/TRBV12-4
CDR3 protein: CASMNYGYTF; CDR3 DNA: TGTGCCAGTATGAATTATGGCTACACCTTC; D gene: -; clone size: many; J gene: TRBJ1-2; CDR3 length: 10; V gene: TRBV19
CDR3 protein: CASSYSKDRDRGRGYTF; CDR3 DNA: TGTGCCAGCAGTTACTCGAAAGACCGGGACAGGGGGCGCGGCTACACCTTC; D gene: TRBD1; clone size: -; J gene: TRBJ1-2; CDR3 length: 17; V gene: TRBV11-2
CDR3 protein: CASSQGTTQYF; CDR3 DNA: TGTGCCAGCAGCCAAGGGACTACCCAGTACTTC; D gene: -; clone size: -; J gene: TRBJ2-5; CDR3 length: 11; V gene: TRBV11-3
CDR3 protein: CASSQGTARYGYTF; CDR3 DNA: TGTGCCAGCAGCCAAGGGACCGCGCGCTATGGCTACACCTTC; D gene: -; clone size: -; J gene: TRBJ1-2; CDR3 length: 14; V gene: TRBV2
CDR3 protein: CASSFPGGVGGAIEAFF; CDR3 DNA: TGTGCCAGCAGCTTTCCTGGAGGGGTAGGAGGGGCGATTGAAGCTTTCTTT; D gene: -; clone size: many; J gene: TRBJ1-1; CDR3 length: 17; V gene: TRBV7-9
CDR3 protein: CASSDIQGARGNTF; CDR3 DNA: TGTGCCAGCAGCGATATTCAGGGGGCCCGTGGAAACACCTTC; D gene: TRBD1; clone size: -; J gene: TRBJ1-2; CDR3 length: 14; V gene: TRBV7-9
CDR3 protein: CASGLGAISGANVLTF; CDR3 DNA: TGTGCTAGTGGTTTGGGGGCTATCTCTGGGGCCAACGTCCTGACTTTC; D gene: -; clone size: few; J gene: TRBJ2-6; CDR3 length: 16; V gene: TRBV12-5
CDR3 protein: CASSLRGEETQYF; CDR3 DNA: TGTGCCAGCAGCTTACGGGGGGAAGAGACCCAGTACTTC; D gene: TRBD2; clone size: many; J gene: TRBJ2-5; CDR3 length: 13; V gene: TRBV5-8
CDR3 protein: CASSLDLRTSGRGEQYF; CDR3 DNA: TGTGCCAGCAGCCTAGATCTGAGGACTAGCGGGAGAGGTGAGCAGTACTTC; D gene: TRBD2; clone size: -; J gene: TRBJ2-7; CDR3 length: 17; V gene: TRBV7-2
CDR3 protein: CASSPRAGEETQYF; CDR3 DNA: TGTGCCAGCTCACCAAGGGCAGGGGAAGAGACCCAGTACTTC; D gene: -; clone size: -; J gene: TRBJ2-5; CDR3 length: 14; V gene: TRBV18
CDR3 protein: CASSQGDTGELCF; CDR3 DNA: TGCGCCAGCAGCCAGGGGGACACCGGGGAGCTGTGTTTT; D gene: -; clone size: -; J gene: TRBJ2-2; CDR3 length: 13; V gene: TRBV4-1
CDR3 protein: CSARDSGYSPLHF; CDR3 DNA: TGCAGTGCTAGAGATTCAGGTTACTCACCCCTCCACTTT; D gene: -; clone size: -; J gene: TRBJ1-6; CDR3 length: 13; V gene: TRBV20-1
CDR3 protein: CSVSGLAGRDEQYF; CDR3 DNA: TGCAGCGTGAGTGGGCTAGCGGGAAGGGACGAGCAGTACTTC; D gene: TRBD2; clone size: -; J gene: TRBJ2-7; CDR3 length: 14; V gene: TRBV29-1
CDR3 protein: CASSVEDTGTGANVLTF; CDR3 DNA: TGTGCCAGCAGCGTTGAAGATACGGGCACTGGGGCCAACGTCCTGACTTTC; D gene: -; clone size: -; J gene: TRBJ2-6; CDR3 length: 17; V gene: TRBV2
CDR3 protein: CSVVSGRVVEQYF; CDR3 DNA: TGCAGCGTTGTCTCGGGCAGGGTGGTGGAGCAGTACTTC; D gene: -; clone size: once; J gene: TRBJ2-5; CDR3 length: 13; V gene: TRBV29-1
CDR3 protein: CASSLQGAMNTEAFF; CDR3 DNA: TGCGCCAGCAGCTTACAGGGGGCGATGAACACTGAAGCTTTCTTT; D gene: TRBD1; clone size: many; J gene: TRBJ1-1; CDR3 length: 15; V gene: TRBV7-9
CDR3 protein: CASSWALSGDEHF; CDR3 DNA: TGTGCCAGCAGCTGGGCCCTGAGCGGCGACGAGCATTTT; D gene: -; clone size: -; J gene: TRBJ1-5; CDR3 length: 13; V gene: TRBV5-6
CDR3 protein: CASSYGGGNTEAFF; CDR3 DNA: TGTGCCAGCAGTTACGGGGGGGGGAATACTGAAGCTTTCTTT; D gene: -; clone size: many; J gene: TRBJ1-1; CDR3 length: 14; V gene: TRBV6-5
CDR3 protein: CSLTSGSTETQYF; CDR3 DNA: TGCAGCCTAACTAGCGGGAGTACCGAGACCCAGTACTTC; D gene: TRBD2; clone size: -; J gene: TRBJ2-5; CDR3 length: 13; V gene: TRBV29-1
CDR3 protein: CASSDPPPGPTEAFF; CDR3 DNA: TGTGCCAGCAGCGACCCACCTCCGGGGCCCACTGAAGCTTTCTTT; D gene: -; clone size: many; J gene: TRBJ1-1; CDR3 length: 15; V gene: TRBV27
CDR3 protein: CASGRGGSPLHF; CDR3 DNA: TGTGCCAGCGGGAGAGGCGGGTCACCCCTCCACTTT; D gene: -; clone size: -; J gene: TRBJ1-6; CDR3 length: 12; V gene: TRBV5-4
CDR3 protein: CSAGRGHEQFF; CDR3 DNA: TGCAGTGCAGGTAGGGGGCATGAGCAGTTCTTC; D gene: TRBD1; clone size: once; J gene: TRBJ2-1; CDR3 length: 11; V gene: TRBV20-1
CDR3 protein: CASSMVYNEQFF; CDR3 DNA: TGTGCCAGTAGTATGGTCTACAATGAGCAGTTCTTC; D gene: -; clone size: few; J gene: TRBJ2-1; CDR3 length: 12; V gene: TRBV19
CDR3 protein: CSVEAGGGYYNEQYF; CDR3 DNA: TGCAGCGTTGAGGCAGGGGGAGGATACTACAATGAGCAGTACTTC; D gene: -; clone size: -; J gene: TRBJ2-7; CDR3 length: 15; V gene: TRBV29-1
CDR3 protein: CAISGTGRNQPQHF; CDR3 DNA: TGTGCCATCAGCGGGACAGGACGCAATCAGCCCCAGCATTTT; D gene: TRBD1; clone size: -; J gene: TRBJ1-5; CDR3 length: 14; V gene: TRBV10-3
CDR3 protein: CAGEAGSTDTQYF; CDR3 DNA: TGTGCCGGAGAGGCGGGGAGCACAGATACGCAGTATTTT; D gene: -; clone size: many; J gene: TRBJ2-3; CDR3 length: 13; V gene: TRBV7-9
CDR3 protein: CATSPWRGNTGELFF; CDR3 DNA: TGTGCCACCTCCCCGTGGAGGGGGAACACCGGGGAGCTGTTTTTT; D gene: -; clone size: -; J gene: TRBJ2-2; CDR3 length: 15; V gene: TRBV19
CDR3 protein: CASSDILRTGDGYTF; CDR3 DNA: TGTGCCAGCAGTGATATCCTAAGGACAGGGGATGGCTACACCTTC; D gene: TRBD1; clone size: many; J gene: TRBJ1-2; CDR3 length: 15; V gene: TRBV6-1
CDR3 protein: CASSHGQGANVLTF; CDR3 DNA: TGCGCCAGCAGCCATGGACAGGGGGCCAACGTCCTGACTTTC; D gene: -; clone size: -; J gene: TRBJ2-6; CDR3 length: 14; V gene: TRBV4-1
CDR3 protein: CATSSYSDSNQPQHF; CDR3 DNA: TGTGCCACCAGCAGTTACAGTGATAGCAATCAGCCCCAGCATTTT; D gene: -; clone size: -; J gene: TRBJ1-5; CDR3 length: 15; V gene: TRBV15